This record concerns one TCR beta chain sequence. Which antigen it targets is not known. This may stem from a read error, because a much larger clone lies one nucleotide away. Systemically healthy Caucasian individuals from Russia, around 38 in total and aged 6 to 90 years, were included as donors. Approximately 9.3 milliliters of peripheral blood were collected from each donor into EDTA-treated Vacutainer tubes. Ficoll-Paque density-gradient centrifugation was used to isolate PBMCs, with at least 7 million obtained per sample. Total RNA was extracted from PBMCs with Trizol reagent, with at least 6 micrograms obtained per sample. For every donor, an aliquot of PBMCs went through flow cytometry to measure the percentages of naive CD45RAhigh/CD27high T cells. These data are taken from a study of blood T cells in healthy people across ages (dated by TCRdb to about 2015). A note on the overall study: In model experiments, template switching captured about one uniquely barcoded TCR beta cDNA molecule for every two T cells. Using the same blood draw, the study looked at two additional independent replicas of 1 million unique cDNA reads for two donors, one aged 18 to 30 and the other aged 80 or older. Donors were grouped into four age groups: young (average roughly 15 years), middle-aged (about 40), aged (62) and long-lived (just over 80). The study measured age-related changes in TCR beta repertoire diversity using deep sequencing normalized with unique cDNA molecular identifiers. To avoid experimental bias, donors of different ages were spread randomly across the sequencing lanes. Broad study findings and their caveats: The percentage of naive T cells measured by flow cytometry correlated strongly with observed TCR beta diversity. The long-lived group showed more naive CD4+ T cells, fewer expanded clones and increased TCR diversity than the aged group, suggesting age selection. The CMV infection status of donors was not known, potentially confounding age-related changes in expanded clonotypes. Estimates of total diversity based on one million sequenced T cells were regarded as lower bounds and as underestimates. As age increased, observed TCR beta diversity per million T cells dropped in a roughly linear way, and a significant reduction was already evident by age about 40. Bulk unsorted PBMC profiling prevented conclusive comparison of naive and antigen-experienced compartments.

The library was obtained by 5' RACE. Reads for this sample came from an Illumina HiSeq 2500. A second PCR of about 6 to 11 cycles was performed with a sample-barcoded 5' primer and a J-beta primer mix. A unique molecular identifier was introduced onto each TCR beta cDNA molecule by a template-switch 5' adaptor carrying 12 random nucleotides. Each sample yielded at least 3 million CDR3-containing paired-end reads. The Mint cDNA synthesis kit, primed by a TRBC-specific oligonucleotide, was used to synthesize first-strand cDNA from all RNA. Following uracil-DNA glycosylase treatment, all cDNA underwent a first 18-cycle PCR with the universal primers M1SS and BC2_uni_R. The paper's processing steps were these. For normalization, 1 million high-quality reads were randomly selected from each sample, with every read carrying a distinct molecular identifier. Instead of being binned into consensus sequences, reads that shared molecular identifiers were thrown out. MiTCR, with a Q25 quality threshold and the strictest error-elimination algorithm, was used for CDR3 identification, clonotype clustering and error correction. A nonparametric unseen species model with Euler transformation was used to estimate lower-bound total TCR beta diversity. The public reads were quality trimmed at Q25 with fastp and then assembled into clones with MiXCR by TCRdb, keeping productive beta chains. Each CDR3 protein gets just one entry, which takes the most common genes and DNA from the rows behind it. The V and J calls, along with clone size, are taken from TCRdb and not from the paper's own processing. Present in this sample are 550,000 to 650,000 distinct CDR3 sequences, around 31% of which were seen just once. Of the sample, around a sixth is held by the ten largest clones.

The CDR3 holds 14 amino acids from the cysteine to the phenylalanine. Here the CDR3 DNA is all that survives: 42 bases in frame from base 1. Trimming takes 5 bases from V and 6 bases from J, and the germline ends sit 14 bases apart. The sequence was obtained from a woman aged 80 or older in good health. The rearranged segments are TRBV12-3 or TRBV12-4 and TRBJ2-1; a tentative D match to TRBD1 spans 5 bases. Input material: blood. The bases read TGTGCCAGCAGTCCCGTCGACAGATGCAATGAGCAGTTCTTC. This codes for CASSPVDRCNEQFF.